These T cell receptor beta chains were read from a single sample in a study of identical twins. TCRdb ran MiXCR on the 5' RACE reads and lists one entry per CDR3 protein. The repertoire holds 650,000 to 750,000 distinct CDR3 sequences, about 20% seen once, with 4% to 5.5% in the top ten. These data also formed part of another study, on T cells expressing NK-cell markers.

Source material: PBMCs. The receptors were gathered from a woman aged 18-30 years in good health. The CDR3 runs from the conserved cysteine through the conserved F or W. D genes are given only for firm matches. Clone size is not always given. Where it is, it says once, few, many or a class for expanded clones.

TRBJ2-1 | TRBV20-1 | NA | few | CSAKNYNEQFF | TGCAGTGCAAAAAACTACAATGAGCAGTTCTTC
TRBJ1-1 | TRBV12-3/TRBV12-4 | NA | many | CASSRGFEAFF | TGTGCCAGCAGCCGTGGGTTTGAAGCTTTCTTT
TRBJ2-3 | TRBV7-6 | NA | few | CASSLVTGSFPDTQYF | TGTGCCAGCAGCTTAGTCACAGGGTCCTTTCCAGATACGCAGTATTTT
TRBJ2-3 | TRBV6-5 | NA | NA | CASSYTGRYTDTQYF | TGTGCCAGCAGTTACACGGGGCGGTACACAGATACGCAGTATTTT
TRBJ1-1 | TRBV20-1 | NA | few | CSADGGARNTEAFF | TGCAGTGCCGACGGGGGGGCCAGGAACACTGAAGCTTTCTTT
TRBJ2-3 | TRBV5-1 | TRBD1 | few | CASSPTGLGGETQYF | TGCGCCAGCAGCCCAACGGGTCTAGGGGGCGAGACGCAGTATTTT
TRBJ2-3 | TRBV2 | NA | NA | CASIPRSSTDTQYF | TGTGCCAGCATCCCGAGGTCTAGCACAGATACGCAGTATTTT
TRBJ2-1 | TRBV7-9 | NA | few | CASGTNLGGSNEQFF | TGTGCCAGCGGTACAAACCTCGGGGGTTCCAATGAGCAGTTCTTC
TRBJ2-7 | TRBV19 | NA | many | CASSMSTESTEQYF | TGTGCCAGTAGTATGAGTACAGAGTCTACGGAGCAGTACTTC
TRBJ2-1 | TRBV13 | NA | NA | CASSVGGQVYEQFF | TGTGCCAGCAGCGTAGGAGGCCAAGTTTATGAGCAGTTCTTC
TRBJ2-7 | TRBV5-5 | TRBD1 | NA | CAGSSGVRDRDSYEQYF | TGTGCCGGCAGCTCGGGGGTCCGGGACAGGGACTCCTACGAGCAGTACTTC
TRBJ2-5 | TRBV12-3/TRBV12-4 | NA | few | CASSFNSVGTQYF | TGTGCCAGCAGTTTTAACTCCGTGGGGACCCAGTACTTC
TRBJ1-6 | TRBV20-1 | TRBD1 | few | CSAPGGGNSPLHF | TGCAGTGCCCCAGGGGGTGGTAATTCACCCCTCCACTTT
TRBJ2-3 | TRBV20-1 | NA | many | CSARDFQRADTQYF | TGCAGTGCTAGAGATTTTCAGAGGGCAGATACGCAGTATTTT
TRBJ2-4 | TRBV6-1 | TRBD2 | once | CASGRVGAKNIQYF | TGTGCCAGCGGGAGGGTTGGAGCCAAAAACATTCAGTACTTC
TRBJ2-2 | TRBV3-1 | NA | NA | CASSPPSGTGELFF | TGTGCCAGCAGCCCCCCCTCCGGCACCGGGGAGCTGTTTTTT
TRBJ2-7 | TRBV6-5 | TRBD2 | NA | CASSFTSGSSYEQYF | TGTGCCAGCAGTTTTACTAGCGGGAGCTCCTACGAGCAGTACTTC
TRBJ1-2 | TRBV10-3 | TRBD1 | NA | CAISRTGKAFTF | TGTGCCATCAGCCGGACAGGGAAGGCTTTCACCTTC
TRBJ2-4 | TRBV5-1 | NA | NA | CASSLAGRGIRNIQYF | TGCGCCAGCAGCTTGGCGGGGCGAGGGATCAGAAACATTCAGTACTTC
TRBJ1-1 | TRBV5-1 | NA | many | CASSSVGQLTEAFF | TGCGCCAGCAGCTCCGTGGGGCAGTTAACTGAAGCTTTCTTT
TRBJ1-2 | TRBV20-1 | NA | many | CSAKDFGSQLGGYTF | TGCAGTGCTAAAGATTTCGGGAGTCAGCTTGGAGGCTACACCTTC
TRBJ2-1 | TRBV10-3 | TRBD2 | many | CAISGKRGYRDDEQFF | TGTGCCATCAGTGGAAAGCGGGGGTACCGCGACGATGAGCAGTTCTTC
TRBJ2-1 | TRBV27 | TRBD1 | few | CASSGQGTYNEQFF | TGTGCCAGCTCCGGACAGGGGACCTACAATGAGCAGTTCTTC
TRBJ1-4 | TRBV12-3/TRBV12-4 | NA | NA | CASSLSKGNEKLFF | TGTGCCAGCAGTTTAAGTAAGGGTAATGAAAAACTGTTTTTT
TRBJ2-4 | TRBV5-1 | NA | NA | CASSGAVENIQYF | TGCGCCAGCAGCGGGGCTGTAGAAAACATTCAGTACTTC
TRBJ2-7 | TRBV29-1 | NA | NA | CSVEGWGKNYEQYF | TGCAGCGTTGAAGGCTGGGGCAAGAACTACGAGCAGTACTTC
TRBJ1-1 | TRBV10-3 | TRBD1 | few | CAITPDRVTEAFF | TGTGCCATCACCCCCGACAGGGTCACTGAAGCTTTCTTT
TRBJ1-1 | TRBV4-2 | NA | few | CASSQDRGEGAFF | TGTGCCAGCAGCCAAGATCGAGGGGAAGGAGCTTTCTTT
TRBJ2-3 | TRBV5-1 | TRBD1 | few | CATRDRSTDTQYF | TGCGCCACCCGGGACAGAAGCACAGATACGCAGTATTTT
TRBJ2-5 | TRBV18 | NA | many | CASSPDQETQYF | TGTGCCAGCTCACCTGATCAAGAGACCCAGTACTTC
TRBJ2-1 | TRBV12-5 | TRBD2 | NA | CASGPLLGGSSYNEQFF | TGTGCTAGTGGTCCCCTCCTGGGGGGGTCCTCCTACAATGAGCAGTTCTTC
TRBJ2-3 | TRBV7-2 | TRBD2 | many | CASSFGGGGTDTQYF | TGCGCCAGCAGCTTTGGCGGGGGGGGCACAGATACGCAGTATTTT
TRBJ2-4 | TRBV4-1 | TRBD1 | NA | CASMPRPGGIVAKNIQYF | TGCGCCAGCATGCCCAGGCCAGGGGGCATAGTAGCCAAAAACATTCAGTACTTC
TRBJ2-5 | TRBV29-1 | TRBD2 | few | CSGLLLAGDETQYF | TGCAGCGGGCTCCTGCTAGCGGGAGATGAGACCCAGTACTTC